Listed below are T cell receptor beta chains from one sample, sequenced in a study of T cells in localized non-small cell lung cancer. The data were produced by immunoSEQ multiplex PCR, yet TCRdb's version contains in-frame clones alone and is incomplete. This repertoire shows about 33,000 clones, approximately 72% found once; its top ten account for less than 45%. The input for sequencing was peripheral blood, taken before any cancer treatment. All receptors come from a male donor aged 60 or over with stage II squamous cell lung carcinoma. Both conserved end residues are part of each CDR3. D genes are given only for firm matches. Clone size, where shown, is once, few, many, or a class for clones that have expanded.

d_gene	v_gene	j_gene	abundance	CDR3nt	CDR3aa
NA	TRBV19	TRBJ2-6	NA	TGTGCCAGTAGTCCCTCTGGGAGGGCCAACGTCCTGACTTTC	CASSPSGRANVLTF
NA	TRBV19	TRBJ2-2	NA	TGTGCCGCCCACGGGCGGGGCAGTGGCACCGGGGAGCTGTTTTTT	CAAHGRGSGTGELFF
TRBD1	TRBV19	TRBJ1-1	NA	TGTGCCAGTAGGCCGACAGGGGGCTTCACTGAAGCTTTCTTT	CASRPTGGFTEAFF
NA	TRBV19	TRBJ2-5	NA	TGTGCCGGTACCCGACGGGAGACTGGGGAGACCCAGTACTTC	CAGTRRETGETQYF
NA	TRBV7-8	TRBJ1-2	NA	TGTGCCAGCAGCCCTCTTTTCGACCGAGGGGCCTATGGCTACACCTTC	CASSPLFDRGAYGYTF
TRBD2	TRBV7-3	TRBJ2-3	NA	TGTGCCAGCAGCTTAGCTAGCGGGAACGCAGATACGCAGTATTTT	CASSLASGNADTQYF
TRBD1	TRBV18	TRBJ2-3	NA	TGTGCCAGCTCGCTCGGGACAGGGACAGATACGCAGTATTTT	CASSLGTGTDTQYF
NA	TRBV4-2	TRBJ1-5	NA	TGTGCCAGCAGCCAAGTTGACAGAAGAAATCAGCCCCAGCATTTT	CASSQVDRRNQPQHF
NA	TRBV5-4	TRBJ1-2	NA	TGTGCCAGCAGCTCCAACACAGGGAACTATGGCTACACCTTC	CASSSNTGNYGYTF
NA	TRBV18	TRBJ1-1	few	TGTGCCAGCTCACCACCGTGGCGGGACACTGAAGCTTTCTTT	CASSPPWRDTEAFF
NA	TRBV14	TRBJ2-1	NA	TGTGCCAGCAGCCGGGACCTCGAGGATGAGCAGTTCTTC	CASSRDLEDEQFF
NA	TRBV29-1	TRBJ2-5	NA	TGCAGCGTTCGGGCAGCCCAAGAGACCCAGTACTTC	CSVRAAQETQYF
NA	TRBV5-1	TRBJ2-5	NA	TGCGCCAGCAGCTTGGGGCTAGGGTCGTGGCGAGAGACCCAGTACTTC	CASSLGLGSWRETQYF
NA	TRBV7-8	TRBJ1-1	NA	TGTGCCAGCAGCTCGGGGCTCGGGAACACTGAAGCTTTCTTT	CASSSGLGNTEAFF
NA	TRBV5-1	TRBJ2-1	NA	TGCGCCAGCAGCGTCGACAGGTACAATGAGCAGTTCTTC	CASSVDRYNEQFF
TRBD2	TRBV2	TRBJ2-7	NA	TGTGCCAGCAGTGACAGGGCGGGAGCTTGGGAGCAGTACTTC	CASSDRAGAWEQYF
NA	TRBV18	TRBJ1-2	NA	TGTGCCAGCTCCCAGTATTATGGCTACACCTTC	CASSQYYGYTF
TRBD1	TRBV5-1	TRBJ2-1	NA	TGCGCCAGCAGCTTTGGACAGGATCCCTACAATGAGCAGTTCTTC	CASSFGQDPYNEQFF
NA	TRBV5-6	TRBJ2-3	NA	TGTGCCAGCAGCCCGACTAGGGCTAGCACAGATACGCAGTATTTT	CASSPTRASTDTQYF
TRBD1	TRBV5-4	TRBJ1-2	NA	TGTGCCAGCAGCTCCGGGACAGGGGGAATCGGGAGCGGCTATGGCTACACCTTC	CASSSGTGGIGSGYGYTF
NA	TRBV7-2	TRBJ2-2	NA	TGTGCCAGCAGCTTATACTGGAACACCGGGGAGCTGTTTTTT	CASSLYWNTGELFF
TRBD1	TRBV6-5	TRBJ2-7	NA	TGTGCCAGCAGTTACGCATGGCAGGGGGCCTACGAGCAGTACTTC	CASSYAWQGAYEQYF
TRBD2	TRBV7-9	TRBJ2-7	NA	TGTGCCAGCAGCTCCGCCGGGACTAGCGTAAACTACGAGCAGTACTTC	CASSSAGTSVNYEQYF
NA	TRBV5-1	TRBJ2-3	NA	TGCGCCAGCAGCTTGGGACTCCTTTATACGCAGTATTTT	CASSLGLLYTQYF
NA	TRBV9	TRBJ1-2	medium-sized	TGTGCCAGCAGCGTACTGGCAGGCCCCTCGGGTGGCTACACCTTC	CASSVLAGPSGGYTF
TRBD2	TRBV29-1	TRBJ2-7	few	TGCAGCGTTGGCGGACTAGCGGCCTACGAGCAGTACTTC	CSVGGLAAYEQYF
NA	TRBV2	TRBJ2-2	NA	TGTGCCAGCAGTCTTACCCGGAGGGGCCGGACCGGGGAGCTGTTTTTT	CASSLTRRGRTGELFF
NA	TRBV6-6	TRBJ1-3	NA	TGTGCCAGCAGTCCCCGGACCGGTCTCTCTGGAAACACCATATATTTT	CASSPRTGLSGNTIYF
NA	TRBV5-1	TRBJ2-3	few	TGCGCCAGCAGCTTGAGGGCGGGCTCTAGCACAGATACGCAGTATTTT	CASSLRAGSSTDTQYF
NA	TRBV7-8	TRBJ2-2	NA	TGTGCCAGCAGCTTCAGTGGGGGTTCGGCCGGGGAGCTGTTTTTT	CASSFSGGSAGELFF
NA	TRBV5-6	TRBJ2-7	NA	TGTGCCAGCAGCTACCGGGACCTCTCCGAGCAGTACTTC	CASSYRDLSEQYF
NA	TRBV18	TRBJ2-2	NA	TGTGCCAGCTCACCAGGGGCCGGGAGAGCGGACCCCGGGGAGCTGTTTTTT	CASSPGAGRADPGELFF
NA	TRBV15	TRBJ2-1	NA	TGTGCCACCAGCAGAGAAGGTGGCAGGGTTGAGCAGTTCTTC	CATSREGGRVEQFF
NA	TRBV6-1	TRBJ2-7	NA	TGTGCCAGCAGGGAAGGTCGTGGGATTCAGTACGAGCAGTACTTC	CASREGRGIQYEQYF
TRBD1	TRBV28	TRBJ1-2	NA	TGTGCCAGCAGGGAAACAGGGGGACTCGGATGGGGCTACACCTTC	CASRETGGLGWGYTF
NA	TRBV19	TRBJ1-1	once	TGTGCCAGTAGTATGAGGGAAGGGGTTCAGGACACTGAAGCTTTCTTT	CASSMREGVQDTEAFF
NA	TRBV5-1	TRBJ1-1	NA	TGCGCCAGCAGCTTATTACAGGGTGGGGGGACTGAAGCTTTCTTT	CASSLLQGGGTEAFF
NA	TRBV21-1	TRBJ1-1	NA	TGTGCCAGCAGGGTACAGGGGGCTGAGAACACTGAAGCTTTCTTT	CASRVQGAENTEAFF
NA	TRBV18	TRBJ2-1	NA	TGTGCCAGCTCACTCCGGGACTTGAGCTCCTACAATGAGCAGTTCTTC	CASSLRDLSSYNEQFF
TRBD1	TRBV7-3	TRBJ2-5	NA	TGTGCCAGCAGCTTTAGCGGGGACAGGGGAGAGACCCAGTACTTC	CASSFSGDRGETQYF
NA	TRBV27	TRBJ1-2	few	TGTGCCAGTTCGCGGGGCTACACCTTC	CASSRGYTF
TRBD1	TRBV19	TRBJ2-3	NA	TGTGCCAGTAGTATGGGGACAGGAGCAGATACGCAGTATTTT	CASSMGTGADTQYF